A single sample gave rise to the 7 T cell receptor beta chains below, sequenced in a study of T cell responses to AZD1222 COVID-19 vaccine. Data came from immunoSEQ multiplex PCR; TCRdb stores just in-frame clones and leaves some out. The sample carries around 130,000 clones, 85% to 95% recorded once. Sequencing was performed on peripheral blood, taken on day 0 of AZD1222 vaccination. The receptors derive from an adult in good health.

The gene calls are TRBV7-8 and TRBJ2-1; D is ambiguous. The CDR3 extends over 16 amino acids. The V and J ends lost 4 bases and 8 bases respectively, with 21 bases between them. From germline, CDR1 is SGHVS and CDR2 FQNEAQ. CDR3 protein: CASSSPLRLKGYEQFF. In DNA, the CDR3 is TGTGCCAGCAGCTCTCCACTACGCTTAAAAGGCTATGAGCAGTTCTTC.

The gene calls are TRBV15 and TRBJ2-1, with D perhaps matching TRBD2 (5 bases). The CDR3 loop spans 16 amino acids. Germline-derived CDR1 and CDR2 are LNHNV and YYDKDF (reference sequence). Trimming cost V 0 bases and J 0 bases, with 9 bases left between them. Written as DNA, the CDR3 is TGTGCCACCAGCAGAGAGTGGACTTTCTCCTACAATGAGCAGTTCTTC. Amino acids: CATSREWTFSYNEQFF.

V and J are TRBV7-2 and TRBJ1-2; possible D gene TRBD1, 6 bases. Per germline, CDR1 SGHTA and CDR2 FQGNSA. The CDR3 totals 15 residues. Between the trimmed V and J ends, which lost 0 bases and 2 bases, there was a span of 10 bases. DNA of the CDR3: TGTGCCAGCAGCTTAGCGCTCGGACAGAACTATGGCTACACCTTC. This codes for CASSLALGQNYGYTF.

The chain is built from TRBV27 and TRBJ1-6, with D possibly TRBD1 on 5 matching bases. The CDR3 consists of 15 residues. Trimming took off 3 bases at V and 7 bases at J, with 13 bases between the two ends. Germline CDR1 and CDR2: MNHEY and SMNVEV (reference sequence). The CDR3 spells CASSLAGFGNSPLHF. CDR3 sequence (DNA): TGTGCCAGCAGTTTGGCAGGGTTCGGAAATTCACCCCTCCACTTT.

The CDR3 DNA sequence: TGTGCCAGCAGCTTTAGCGTAAGCTCCTACAATGAGCAGTTCTTC. Residues: CASSFSVSSYNEQFF. The chain couples TRBV7-9 to TRBJ2-1; maybe TRBD2 (5 bases). The germline V gene has CDR1 SEHNR and CDR2 FQNEAQ (reference sequence). V was clipped by 3 bases and J by 0 bases, with 9 bases between them. The CDR3 consists of 15 residues.

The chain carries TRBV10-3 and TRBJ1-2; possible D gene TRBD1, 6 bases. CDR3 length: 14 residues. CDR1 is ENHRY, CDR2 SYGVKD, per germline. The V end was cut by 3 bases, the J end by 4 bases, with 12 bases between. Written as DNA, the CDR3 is TGTGCCATCAGTGACCGGGACAACACCTATGGCTACACCTTC. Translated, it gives CAISDRDNTYGYTF.

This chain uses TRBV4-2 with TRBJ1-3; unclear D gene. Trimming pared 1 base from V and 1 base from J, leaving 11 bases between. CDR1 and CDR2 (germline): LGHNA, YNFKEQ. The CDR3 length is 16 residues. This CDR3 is CASSQGFGLSGNTIYF. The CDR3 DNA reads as TGTGCCAGCAGCCAAGGTTTCGGCTTATCTGGAAACACCATATATTTT.